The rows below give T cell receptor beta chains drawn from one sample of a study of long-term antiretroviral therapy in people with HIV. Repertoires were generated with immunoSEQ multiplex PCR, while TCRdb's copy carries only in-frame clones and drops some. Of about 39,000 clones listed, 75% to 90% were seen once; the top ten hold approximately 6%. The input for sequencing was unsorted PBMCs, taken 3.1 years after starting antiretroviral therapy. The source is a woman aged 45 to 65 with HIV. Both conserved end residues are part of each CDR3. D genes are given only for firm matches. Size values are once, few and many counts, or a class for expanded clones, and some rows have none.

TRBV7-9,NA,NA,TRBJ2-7,CASSLGRGALSYEQYF,TGTGCCAGCAGCTTGGGCCGGGGGGCCCTTAGCTACGAGCAGTACTTC
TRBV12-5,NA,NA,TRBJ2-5,CASGGGKWTQYF,TGTGCTAGTGGAGGGGGAAAATGGACCCAGTACTTC
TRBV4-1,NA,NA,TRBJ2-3,CASSQGSLGADTQYF,TGCGCCAGCAGCCAAGGGTCCCTGGGGGCGGATACGCAGTATTTT
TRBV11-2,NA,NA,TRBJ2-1,CASSLVQGSSYNEQFF,TGTGCCAGCAGCTTAGTTCAGGGGAGTTCCTACAATGAGCAGTTCTTC
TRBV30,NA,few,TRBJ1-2,CAWRTDSHGYTF,TGTGCCTGGAGGACGGACAGCCATGGCTACACCTTC
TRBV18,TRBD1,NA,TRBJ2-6,CASSPLQGAGANVLTF,TGTGCCAGCTCGCCGCTACAGGGGGCTGGGGCCAACGTCCTGACTTTC
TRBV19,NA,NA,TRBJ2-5,CASSITDQGETQYF,TGTGCCAGTAGTATAACCGACCAGGGCGAGACCCAGTACTTC
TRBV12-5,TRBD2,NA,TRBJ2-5,CASGLPPSSGGGETQYF,TGTGCTAGTGGTTTGCCACCGAGTAGCGGGGGCGGAGAGACCCAGTACTTC
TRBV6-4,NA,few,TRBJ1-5,CASSDSLGQDNQPQHF,TGTGCCAGCAGTGACTCGTTAGGGCAGGACAATCAGCCCCAGCATTTT
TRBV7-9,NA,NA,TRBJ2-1,CASSLGPLTSDYNEQFF,TGTGCCAGCAGCCTGGGGCCCTTGACTTCCGACTACAATGAGCAGTTCTTC
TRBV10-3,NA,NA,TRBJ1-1,CAISDRGKGMNTEAFF,TGTGCCATCAGTGATAGGGGAAAGGGCATGAACACTGAAGCTTTCTTT
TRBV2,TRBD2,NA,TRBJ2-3,CASSEAGLAGDTQYF,TGTGCCAGCAGTGAAGCTGGACTAGCGGGAGATACGCAGTATTTT
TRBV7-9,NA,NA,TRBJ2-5,CASSPIGTLYQETQYF,TGTGCCAGCAGCCCCATTGGGACATTGTACCAAGAGACCCAGTACTTC
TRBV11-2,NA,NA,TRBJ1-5,CASSLGQNSNQPQHF,TGTGCCAGCAGCTTAGGACAGAATAGCAATCAGCCCCAGCATTTT
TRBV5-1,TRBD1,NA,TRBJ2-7,CASKIDRGNGEQYF,TGCGCCAGCAAAATAGACAGGGGTAATGGCGAGCAGTACTTC
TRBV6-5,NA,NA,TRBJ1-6,CASSYSPRAPLHF,TGTGCCAGCAGTTACTCCCCTAGAGCACCCCTCCACTTT
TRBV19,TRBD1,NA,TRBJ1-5,CASTKSMGQRQFQPQHF,TGTGCCAGTACCAAGTCTATGGGACAGCGGCAATTTCAGCCCCAGCATTTT
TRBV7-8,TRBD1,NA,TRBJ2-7,CASSSGTGIYEQYF,TGTGCCAGCAGCTCGGGGACAGGAATCTACGAGCAGTACTTC
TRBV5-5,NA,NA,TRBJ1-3,CASSEGDISGNTIYF,TGTGCCAGCAGCGAAGGGGACATCTCTGGAAACACCATATATTTT
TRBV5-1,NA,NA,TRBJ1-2,CASSLGVGQGTGYTF,TGCGCCAGCAGCTTGGGGGTCGGGCAGGGTACCGGCTACACCTTC
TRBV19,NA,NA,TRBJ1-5,CASTWDFSPNQPQHF,TGTGCCAGTACTTGGGACTTCTCGCCGAATCAGCCCCAGCATTTT
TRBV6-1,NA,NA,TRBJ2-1,CASSESGQGWDEQFF,TGTGCCAGCAGTGAATCGGGGCAGGGGTGGGATGAGCAGTTCTTC
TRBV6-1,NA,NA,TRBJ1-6,CASTRDPANNSPLHF,TGTGCCAGCACCCGGGACCCGGCCAATAATTCACCCCTCCACTTT
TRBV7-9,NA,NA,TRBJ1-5,CASSLGPNSNQPQHF,TGTGCCAGCAGCTTAGGGCCGAATAGCAATCAGCCCCAGCATTTT
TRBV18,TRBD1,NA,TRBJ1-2,CASSPSTGEGGYTF,TGTGCCAGCTCACCATCTACAGGGGAAGGAGGCTACACCTTC
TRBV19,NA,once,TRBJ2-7,CASSIGAAGTPYEQYF,TGTGCCAGTAGTATAGGGGCCGCCGGGACCCCCTACGAGCAGTACTTC
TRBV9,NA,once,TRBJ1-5,CASSHTGTPDQPQHF,TGTGCCAGCAGCCATACAGGGACCCCGGATCAGCCCCAGCATTTT
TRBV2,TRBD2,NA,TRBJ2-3,CASSGPSGGAQDTQYF,TGTGCCAGCAGTGGACCTAGCGGGGGGGCGCAGGATACGCAGTATTTT
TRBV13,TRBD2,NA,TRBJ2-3,CASRSGIRTDTQYF,TGTGCCAGCCGGAGCGGGATCCGCACAGATACGCAGTATTTT
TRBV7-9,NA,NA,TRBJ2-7,CASSPGLSYEQYF,TGTGCCAGCAGCCCTGGACTGTCCTACGAGCAGTACTTC
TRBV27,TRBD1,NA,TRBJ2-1,CASSRWTGSNEQFF,TGTGCCAGCAGCCGTTGGACAGGGAGCAATGAGCAGTTCTTC
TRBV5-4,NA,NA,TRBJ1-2,CASSAGRGSSYGYTF,TGTGCCAGCAGCGCCGGCCGCGGGTCTTCCTATGGCTACACCTTC
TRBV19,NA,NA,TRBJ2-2,CASTFLGGPYTGELFF,TGTGCCAGCACCTTCTTGGGGGGGCCCTACACCGGGGAGCTGTTTTTT
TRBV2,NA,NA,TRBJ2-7,CASGRGDGYEQYF,TGTGCCAGCGGGAGGGGGGACGGCTACGAGCAGTACTTC
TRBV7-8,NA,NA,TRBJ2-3,CASSFPGTDTQYF,TGTGCCAGCAGCTTCCCGGGCACAGATACGCAGTATTTT
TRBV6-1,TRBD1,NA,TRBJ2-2,CASSEERTGPTGELFF,TGTGCCAGCAGTGAAGAGAGGACAGGCCCCACCGGGGAGCTGTTTTTT
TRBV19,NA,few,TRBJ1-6,CASSSQMNSPLHF,TGTGCCAGTAGTAGTCAGATGAATTCACCCCTCCACTTT
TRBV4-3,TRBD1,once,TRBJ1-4,CASSQELQGSNEKLFF,TGCGCCAGCAGCCAAGAGTTACAGGGGTCGAATGAAAAACTGTTTTTT
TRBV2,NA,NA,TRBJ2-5,CASSEFQETQYF,TGTGCCAGCAGTGAATTCCAAGAGACCCAGTACTTC
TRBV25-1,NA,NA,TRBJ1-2,CASSDPFRYGYTF,TGTGCCAGCAGTGATCCGTTCCGCTATGGCTACACCTTC
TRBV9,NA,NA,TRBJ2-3,CASSPQGEGTQYF,TGTGCCAGCAGCCCCCAAGGAGAGGGTACGCAGTATTTT
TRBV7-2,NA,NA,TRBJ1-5,CASSLGIVKQPQHF,TGTGCCAGCAGCCTCGGGATTGTCAAGCAGCCCCAGCATTTT
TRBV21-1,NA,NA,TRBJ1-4,CASSKVQTGRNEKLFF,TGTGCCAGCAGCAAAGTTCAGACAGGAAGAAATGAAAAACTGTTTTTT
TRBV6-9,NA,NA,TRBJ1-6,CASSERRVNSPLHF,TGTGCCAGCAGTGAGAGGCGGGTCAATTCACCCCTCCACTTT
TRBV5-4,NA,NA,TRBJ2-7,CAVGGTHSYEQYF,TGTGCCGTCGGCGGGACCCACTCCTACGAGCAGTACTTC
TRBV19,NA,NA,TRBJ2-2,CASSPLRTGVTGELFF,TGTGCCAGTAGTCCCCTCCGAACAGGAGTAACCGGGGAGCTGTTTTTT
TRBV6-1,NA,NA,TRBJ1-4,CASSDGGTGGEKLFF,TGTGCCAGCAGTGATGGGGGGACGGGAGGCGAAAAACTGTTTTTT
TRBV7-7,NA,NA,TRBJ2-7,CASQFSRRGVADYEQYF,TGTGCTAGCCAATTCTCCCGACGCGGGGTAGCGGACTACGAGCAGTACTTC
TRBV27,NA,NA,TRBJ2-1,CASSPPKGGPNEQFF,TGTGCCAGCAGTCCCCCTAAGGGGGGGCCAAATGAGCAGTTCTTC
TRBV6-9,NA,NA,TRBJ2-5,CASAVIRGADQETQYF,TGTGCCAGCGCAGTTATTCGGGGGGCGGATCAAGAGACCCAGTACTTC